This T cell receptor (beta chain) was observed in a study of early T cells in non-severe SARS-CoV-2 infection. Turning to the study itself: Chains were not paired, and sequencing was done on bulk RNA from unsorted whole blood.

CDR3 length equals 11 residues. The germline gives CDR1 SNHLY, CDR2 FYNNEI. Trimming pared 0 bases from V and 7 bases from J, leaving 3 bases between. This clonotype has a handful of counts. TCRdb used MiXCR to reprocess the 5' RACE reads, holding one entry per CDR3 protein. Of fewer than 120,000 distinct CDR3 sequences listed, 10% to 15% are singletons. This clonotype originated in an adult who was a healthcare worker with PCR-confirmed SARS-CoV-2 infection or an uninfected control (not recorded which). The chain employs TRBV2 and TRBJ1-2; no reliable D call. Sequences were derived from whole blood, sampled at baseline. The CDR3 region has the DNA TGTGCCAGCAGTGAAGCGCTTGGCTACACCTTC. As protein: CASSEALGYTF.